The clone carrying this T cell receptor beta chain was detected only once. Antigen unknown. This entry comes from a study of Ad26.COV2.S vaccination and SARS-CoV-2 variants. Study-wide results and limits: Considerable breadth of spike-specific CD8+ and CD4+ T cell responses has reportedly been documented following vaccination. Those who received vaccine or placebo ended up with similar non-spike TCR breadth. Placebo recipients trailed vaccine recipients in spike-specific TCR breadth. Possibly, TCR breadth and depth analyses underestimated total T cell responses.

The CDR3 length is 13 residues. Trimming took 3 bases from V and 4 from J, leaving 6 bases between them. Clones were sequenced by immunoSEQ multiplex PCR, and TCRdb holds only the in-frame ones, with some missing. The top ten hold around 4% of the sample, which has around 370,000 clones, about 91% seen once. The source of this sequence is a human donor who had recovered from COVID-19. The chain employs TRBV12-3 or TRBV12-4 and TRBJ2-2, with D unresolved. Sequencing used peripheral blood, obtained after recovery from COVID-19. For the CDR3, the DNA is TGTGCCAGCAGTTTCGGTAGCACCGGGGAGCTGTTTTTT. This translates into CASSFGSTGELFF.